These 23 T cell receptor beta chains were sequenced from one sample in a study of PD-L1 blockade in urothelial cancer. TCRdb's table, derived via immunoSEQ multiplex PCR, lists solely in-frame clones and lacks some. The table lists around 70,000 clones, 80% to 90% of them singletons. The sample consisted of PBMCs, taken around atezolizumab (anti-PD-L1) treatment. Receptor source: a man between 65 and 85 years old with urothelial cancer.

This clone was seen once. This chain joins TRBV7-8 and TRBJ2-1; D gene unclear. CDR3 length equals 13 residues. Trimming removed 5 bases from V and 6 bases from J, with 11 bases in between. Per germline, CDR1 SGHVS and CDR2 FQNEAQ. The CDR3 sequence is CASSPYTGNEQFF. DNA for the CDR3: TGTGCCAGCAGCCCATACACGGGCAATGAGCAGTTCTTC.

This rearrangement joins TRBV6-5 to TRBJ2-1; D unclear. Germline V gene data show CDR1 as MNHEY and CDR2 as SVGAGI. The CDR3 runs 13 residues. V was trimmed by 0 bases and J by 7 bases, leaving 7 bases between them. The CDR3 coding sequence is TGTGCCAGCAGTTACTCGATCGGGAATGAGCAGTTCTTC. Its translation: CASSYSIGNEQFF.

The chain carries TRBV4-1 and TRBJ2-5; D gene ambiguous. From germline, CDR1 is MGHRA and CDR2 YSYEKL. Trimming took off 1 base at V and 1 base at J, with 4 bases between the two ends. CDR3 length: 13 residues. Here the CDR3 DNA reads TGCGCCAGCAGCCAAGTCCTCCAAGAGACCCAGTACTTC. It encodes CASSQVLQETQYF.

The CDR3 DNA follows: TGTGCCAGCAGTGAGGGACAGGGGGAGACGTTCTCTAGCACAGATACGCAGTATTTT. Translated, it gives CASSEGQGETFSSTDTQYF. This chain uses TRBV6-1 with TRBJ2-3; 11 bases match TRBD1. The CDR3 has 19 amino acids. The V and J ends lost 3 bases and 0 bases, in that order; junction bases with no gene match: 11. Germline CDR1 MNHNS, CDR2 SASEGT.

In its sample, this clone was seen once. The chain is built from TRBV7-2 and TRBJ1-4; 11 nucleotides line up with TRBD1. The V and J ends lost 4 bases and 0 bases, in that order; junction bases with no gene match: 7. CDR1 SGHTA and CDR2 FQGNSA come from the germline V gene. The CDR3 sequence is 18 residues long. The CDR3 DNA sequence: TGTGCCAGCAGCTGGGGACAGGGGGTGGGAACAACTAATGAAAAACTGTTTTTT. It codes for CASSWGQGVGTTNEKLFF.

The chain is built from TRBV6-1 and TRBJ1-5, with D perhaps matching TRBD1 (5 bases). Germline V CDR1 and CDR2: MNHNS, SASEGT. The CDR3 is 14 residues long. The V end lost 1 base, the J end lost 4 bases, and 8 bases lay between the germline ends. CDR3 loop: CASSEGAGNQPQHF. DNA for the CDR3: TGTGCCAGCAGTGAAGGGGCAGGGAATCAGCCCCAGCATTTT.

This chain's CDR3 is CASSLAVGYTF. CDR3 in DNA: TGTGCCAGCAGCTTAGCAGTCGGCTACACCTTC. The chain couples TRBV11-2 to TRBJ1-2; D is undetermined. Germline CDR1 and CDR2: SGHAT and FQNNGV. The CDR3 loop spans 11 amino acids. Trimming shortened V by 1 base and J by 8 bases, and 5 bases separated the two germline ends.

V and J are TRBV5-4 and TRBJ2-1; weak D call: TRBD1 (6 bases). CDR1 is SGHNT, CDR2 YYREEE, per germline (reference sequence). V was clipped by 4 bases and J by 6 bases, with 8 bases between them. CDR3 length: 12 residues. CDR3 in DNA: TGTGCCAGCAGCAACAGGGTCAATGAGCAGTTCTTC. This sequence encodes CASSNRVNEQFF.

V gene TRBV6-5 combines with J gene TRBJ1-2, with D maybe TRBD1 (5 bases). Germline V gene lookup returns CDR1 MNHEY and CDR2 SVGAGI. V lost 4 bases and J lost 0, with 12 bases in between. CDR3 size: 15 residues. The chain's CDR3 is CASSLLGGTNYGYTF. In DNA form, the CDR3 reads TGTGCCAGCAGTTTACTTGGGGGGACTAACTATGGCTACACCTTC.

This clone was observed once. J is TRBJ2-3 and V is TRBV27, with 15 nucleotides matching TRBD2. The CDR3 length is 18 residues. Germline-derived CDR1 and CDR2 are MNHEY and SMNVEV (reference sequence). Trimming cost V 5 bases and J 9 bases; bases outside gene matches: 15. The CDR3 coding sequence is TGTGCCAGCAGTCAGGGACTAGCGGGAGGCCTTCCACAGATAACGCAGTATTTT. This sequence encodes CASSQGLAGGLPQITQYF.

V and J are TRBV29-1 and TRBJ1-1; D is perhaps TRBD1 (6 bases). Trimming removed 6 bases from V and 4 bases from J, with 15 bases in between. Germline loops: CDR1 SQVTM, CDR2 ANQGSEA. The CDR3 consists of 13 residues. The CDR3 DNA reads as TGCAGCGTCCGGGAGGGGGAGGGCACTGAAGCTTTCTTT. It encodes CSVREGEGTEAFF.

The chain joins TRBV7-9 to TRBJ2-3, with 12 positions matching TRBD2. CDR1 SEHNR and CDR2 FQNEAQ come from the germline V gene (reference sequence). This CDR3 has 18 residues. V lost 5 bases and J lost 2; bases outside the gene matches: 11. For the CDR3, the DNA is TGTGCCAGCAGCATACGACTAGCGGGAGACTTCCTCACAGATACGCAGTATTTT. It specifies CASSIRLAGDFLTDTQYF.

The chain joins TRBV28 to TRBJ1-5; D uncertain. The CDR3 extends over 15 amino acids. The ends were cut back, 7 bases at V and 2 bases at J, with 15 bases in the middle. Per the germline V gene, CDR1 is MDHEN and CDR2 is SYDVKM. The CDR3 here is CASNTPQPGNQPQHF. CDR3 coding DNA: TGTGCCAGCAACACCCCACAGCCGGGCAATCAGCCCCAGCATTTT.

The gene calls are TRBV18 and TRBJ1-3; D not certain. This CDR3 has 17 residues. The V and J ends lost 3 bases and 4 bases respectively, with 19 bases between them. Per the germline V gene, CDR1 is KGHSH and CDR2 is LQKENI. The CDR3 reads CASSPRAGVLEGNTIYF. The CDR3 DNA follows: TGTGCCAGCTCACCCCGAGCAGGCGTCTTAGAAGGAAACACCATATATTTT.

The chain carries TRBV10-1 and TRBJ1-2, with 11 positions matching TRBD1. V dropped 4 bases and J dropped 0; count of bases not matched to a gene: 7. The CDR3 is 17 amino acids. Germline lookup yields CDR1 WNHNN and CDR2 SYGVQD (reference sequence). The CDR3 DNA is TGCGCCAGCAGTGCCCCAGGACAGGGGGCGTCTAACTATGGCTACACCTTC. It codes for CASSAPGQGASNYGYTF.

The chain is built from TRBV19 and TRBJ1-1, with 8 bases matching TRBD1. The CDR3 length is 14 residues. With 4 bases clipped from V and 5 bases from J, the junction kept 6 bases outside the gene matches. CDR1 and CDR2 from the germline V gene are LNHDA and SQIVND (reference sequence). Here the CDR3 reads CASSRRQGTTEAFF. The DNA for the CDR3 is TGTGCCAGTAGTAGGAGACAGGGGACAACTGAAGCTTTCTTT.

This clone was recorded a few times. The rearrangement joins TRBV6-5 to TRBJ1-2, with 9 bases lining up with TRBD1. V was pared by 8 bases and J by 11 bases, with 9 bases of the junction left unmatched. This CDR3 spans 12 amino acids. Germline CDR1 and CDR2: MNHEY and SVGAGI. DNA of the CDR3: TGTGCCAGCCGAACCGGGACAGGGTGGTACACCTTC. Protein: CASRTGTGWYTF.

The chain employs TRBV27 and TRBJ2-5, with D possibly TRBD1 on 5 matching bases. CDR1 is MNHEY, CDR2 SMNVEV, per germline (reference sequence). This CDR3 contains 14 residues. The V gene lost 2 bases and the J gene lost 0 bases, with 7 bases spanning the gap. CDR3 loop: CASSLRGYQETQYF. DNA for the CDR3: TGTGCCAGCAGTTTAAGGGGTTACCAAGAGACCCAGTACTTC.

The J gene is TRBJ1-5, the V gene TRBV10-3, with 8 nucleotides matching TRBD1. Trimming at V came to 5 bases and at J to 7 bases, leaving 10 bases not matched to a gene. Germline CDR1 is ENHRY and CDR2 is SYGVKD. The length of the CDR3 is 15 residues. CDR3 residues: CAISNSGGVGQPQHF. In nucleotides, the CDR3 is TGTGCCATCAGTAACTCAGGGGGCGTCGGACAGCCCCAGCATTTT.

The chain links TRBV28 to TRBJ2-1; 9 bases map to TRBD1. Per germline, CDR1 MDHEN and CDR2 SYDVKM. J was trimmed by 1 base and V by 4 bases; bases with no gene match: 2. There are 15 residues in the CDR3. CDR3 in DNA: TGTGCCAGCAGTTCGGGACAGGGTTCCTACAATGAGCAGTTCTTC. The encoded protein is CASSSGQGSYNEQFF.

The CDR3 sequence: CASSESTGSGIQYF. CDR3 DNA: TGTGCCAGCAGTGAAAGTACGGGGTCCGGCATTCAGTACTTC. This rearrangement joins TRBV6-1 to TRBJ2-4; D possibly corresponds to TRBD2 (5 bases). CDR1 is MNHNS, CDR2 SASEGT, per germline. CDR3 size: 14 residues. The V end was cut by 2 bases, the J end by 9 bases, with 14 bases between.

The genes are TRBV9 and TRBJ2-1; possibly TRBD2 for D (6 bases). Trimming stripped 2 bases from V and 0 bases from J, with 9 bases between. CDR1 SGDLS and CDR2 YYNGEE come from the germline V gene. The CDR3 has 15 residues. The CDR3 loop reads CASSVGSGSYNEQFF. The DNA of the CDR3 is TGTGCCAGCAGCGTGGGTAGCGGCTCCTACAATGAGCAGTTCTTC.

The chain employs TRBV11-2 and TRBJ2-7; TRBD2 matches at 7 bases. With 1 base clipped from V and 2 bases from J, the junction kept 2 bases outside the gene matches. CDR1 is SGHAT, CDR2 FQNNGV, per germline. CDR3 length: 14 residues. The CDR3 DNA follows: TGTGCCAGCAGCTTAGCGGGAGGAACCTACGAGCAGTACTTC. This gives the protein CASSLAGGTYEQYF.